The subject of this entry is one T cell receptor beta chain. The antigen it binds to is not known. There are no base qualities to consult, and no much larger clone falls within one base. The CDR3 goes from the cysteine to the phenylalanine over 13 residues. Only the CDR3 part of the read is kept: 39 bases, read in frame from the first base. The germline V gene yields SGHRS for CDR1 and YFSETQ for CDR2. Relative to germline, V is missing 7 bases and J is missing 4 bases, with 8 bases of the junction outside any gene match. The data belong to a study of shared clonotypes between healthy human individuals (TCRdb year 2020). General notes on the study: A couple of women and a few men aged 18 to 49 years were included in the cohort. Leukapheresis yielded between about 0.94 and 9 billion PBMCs per donor. To increase sequencing depth and limit assay-specific biases, TCR repertoire library preparation and sequencing were carried out by different laboratories using diverse techniques. To estimate repertoire size and how much clonotypes are shared between individuals, the study performed deep sequencing of blood TCR repertoires from a few healthy adults. For each donor, CD4 naive and CD4 memory were each given three plates, CD8 naive was given two plates, and CD8 memory was given one plate. Broader findings and caveats from the paper: Incomplete sequencing was indicated by rarefaction of sorted-subset datasets, despite the large sequencing depth. Sampling was restricted to blood, and TCR repertoires in tissues likely differ from the TCR repertoires found in blood. When a few donors were compared, the shared fraction of clonotypes was 5% to 6.5% for naive CD4, over 3% for naive CD8, about 2.4% for memory CD4, and around 0.37% for memory CD8. Clonotypes shared by all four sorted-subset donors showed higher generation probabilities than non-shared clonotypes. Based on pairwise subsampling, the degree of clonotype sharing among donors was expected to be affected by sequencing depth. The small number of donors limited the genetic and exposure-history diversity represented. Naive subsets generally had larger estimated clonotype richness than memory subsets.

Healthy HIV-negative adults with no recently reported acute infections or vaccinations were included as donors. Only Caucasian adults living in Nashville, Tennessee, USA were represented among the donors. CD4+ T cells were enriched through magnetic negative selection, after which naive cells were positively selected on CD45RA and the remaining negative fraction served as the memory subset. Blood was obtained by leukapheresis, after which PBMCs were separated by Ficoll-Histopaque density gradient centrifugation and cryopreserved in liquid nitrogen vapor phase. Analytical flow cytometry was used to check the purity and quantity of each magnetically sorted T cell population. From each sorted fraction, genomic DNA was isolated and quantified by UV absorbance on a Nanodrop 2000c. Using the deep immunoSEQ assay, TCR CDR3 regions were amplified from genomic DNA by multiplex PCR. Extracted genomic DNA from each cell subset was distributed evenly across all wells of several immunoSEQ 96-well plates, and each plate was treated as a replicate. For sorted subsets, around 200 ng genomic DNA, equal to 30,000 to 35,000 T cell genomes, was loaded into each replicate PCR. Purified libraries were quantified with a Qubit 3.0 fluorometer, sized on a Bioanalyzer 2100, and re-quantified with the KAPA Library Quantification kit. A separate single-read 150-cycle Illumina NextSeq 550 flow cell was used to sequence each immunoSEQ 96-well plate. In the paper's pipeline: Because the immunoSEQ output held only junctional sequences and lacked quality scores, the filtering could not match the filtering applied to full-length reads. Sequences were annotated with PyIR, a Python wrapper for IgBLAST v1.9, using IMGT germline references to assign V/J genes and CDR3. Reads with weak V/J assignments (E-value above 1e-6), missing CDR3, stop codons, out-of-frame junctions, or ambiguous translated residues were removed. A V3J clonotype was defined by an identical inferred V gene, J gene, and CDR3 amino acid sequence. Percentage overlap between repertoires was computed as shared unique clonotypes divided by the size of the smaller repertoire. Repertoire richness was assessed with RTK rarefaction, the Chao1 estimator, and Recon v2.1 estimates of unobserved clonotypes. OLGA was used to compute generation probabilities for all TCRbeta clonotypes that the gDNA method yielded from a handful of donors. The clones in this table, taken by TCRdb from immuneACCESS, are in-frame only. Not every clone is retained; where verified, under half of the shortfall comes from an unresolved V gene, and the cause of the rest is unknown. That table is the source of V, J and clone size, and D and trimming were worked out from the DNA. Present in this sample are about 1,500,000 clones, around 97% of which were seen just once. In total, the top ten clones hold over 1% of the sample.

Sequencing was carried out using naive CD4+ T cells sorted from blood. Explained via the paper, the cell subset or site label denotes: CD45RA+ positively selected. The TCR sequence derives from a man under 40 in good health. Recombination linked TRBV5-1 to TRBJ2-7, with 7 junctional bases fitting TRBD1. For the CDR3, the sequence is CASGTDRRYEQYF. At the DNA level, the sequence is TGCGCCAGCGGAACGGACAGGCGGTACGAGCAGTACTTC. Beyond the CDR3, the reference TRBV5-1 and TRBJ2-7 genes provide the residues; the full variable domain reads: KAGVTQTPRYLIKTRGQQVTLSCSPISGHRSVSWYQQTPGQGLQFLFEYFSETQRNKGNFPGRFSGRQFSNSRSEMNVSTLELGDSALYLCASGTDRRYEQYFGPGTRLTVT.